Described below is a single TCR beta chain sequence and its context. Its antigen is unknown. The sample is drawn from a study of T cell clonotyping in hematopoietic cell transplantation. V was pared by 4 bases and J by 9 bases, with 17 bases between. Germline V lookup: CDR1 SGDLS, CDR2 YYNGEE. This CDR3 has 15 amino acids. Documented time point: recipient sample about 28 days before transplant, after cytoreduction. The data were produced by immunoSEQ multiplex PCR, yet TCRdb's version contains in-frame clones alone and is incomplete. This sample carries approximately 22,000 clones, 85% to 90% of them seen once, and the ten largest clones take 3.7%. Whole-study findings and limits: Pathologically expanded recipient clonotypes increased progressively from day 30 to day 180 as diversity fell.

The TCR was taken from a man aged 18 to 30 with biphenotypic leukemia. Some clones in this sample may be carry-over from other donors' samples. The genes are TRBV9 and TRBJ1-6; a possible D gene is TRBD1 (5 bases). Sample: peripheral blood mononuclear cells, taken before stem cell transplant. CDR3 sequence reads: CASSSGGSDGSPLHF. CDR3 coding DNA: TGTGCCAGCAGCTCGGGGGGATCAGATGGTTCACCCCTCCACTTT.